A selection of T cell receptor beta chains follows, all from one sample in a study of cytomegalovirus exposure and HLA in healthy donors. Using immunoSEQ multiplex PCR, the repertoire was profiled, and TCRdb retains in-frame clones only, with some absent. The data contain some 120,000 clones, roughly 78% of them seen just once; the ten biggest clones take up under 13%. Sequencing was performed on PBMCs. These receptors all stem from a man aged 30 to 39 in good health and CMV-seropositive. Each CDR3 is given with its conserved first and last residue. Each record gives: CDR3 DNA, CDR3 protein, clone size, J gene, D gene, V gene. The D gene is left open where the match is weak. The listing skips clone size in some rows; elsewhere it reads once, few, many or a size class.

TGCGCCAGCAGCCAAGAAGATCAGGCATCCTACAATGAGCAGTTCTTC,CASSQEDQASYNEQFF,NA,TRBJ2-1,NA,TRBV4-3
TGTGCCAGCAGTTTAGACAGGGAACAAATCGGTGGCTACACCTTC,CASSLDREQIGGYTF,NA,TRBJ1-2,TRBD1,TRBV27
TGTGCCAGCAGCCTAGGGACACCCTATGGCTACACCTTC,CASSLGTPYGYTF,NA,TRBJ1-2,NA,TRBV11-2
TGCGCCAGCAGCCACCCCAAAACAGGGTACACTGAAGCTTTCTTT,CASSHPKTGYTEAFF,NA,TRBJ1-1,NA,TRBV4-1
TGTGCCAGCAGCTGGGGGACAGGGCGCAATCAGCCCCAGCATTTT,CASSWGTGRNQPQHF,NA,TRBJ1-5,TRBD1,TRBV5-8
TGTGCCAGCAGTTCCCCGAGGGGGGGCTATAGCAATCAGCCCCAGCATTTT,CASSSPRGGYSNQPQHF,NA,TRBJ1-5,NA,TRBV28
TGTGCCAGCAGCTTAGATTTGACTAGCATCACAGATACGCAGTATTTT,CASSLDLTSITDTQYF,NA,TRBJ2-3,TRBD2,TRBV11-2
TGTGCCAGCAGTTCATCAGGGGGAACCCTTCGGCCCCAGCATTTT,CASSSSGGTLRPQHF,NA,TRBJ1-5,TRBD1,TRBV28
TGTGCCATCAGTGAATGGGGCAGCAATCAGCCCCAGCATTTT,CAISEWGSNQPQHF,once,TRBJ1-5,NA,TRBV10-3
TGTGCCAGCAGCTTAGAAGGGGGACCCTACGAGCAGTACTTC,CASSLEGGPYEQYF,NA,TRBJ2-7,NA,TRBV7-8
TGTGCCAGCACCTGGACTAGCTTCACCTACAATGAGCAGTTCTTC,CASTWTSFTYNEQFF,NA,TRBJ2-1,TRBD2,TRBV7-2
TGTGCCAGCAGCCAAATACAGGGCTATGGCTACACCTTC,CASSQIQGYGYTF,NA,TRBJ1-2,NA,TRBV14
TGTGCCAGCAGTTATCGAGGACAGGGAAGAACTGAAGCTTTCTTT,CASSYRGQGRTEAFF,NA,TRBJ1-1,TRBD1,TRBV27
TGTGCCAGCAGTCCTACGACTAGCGGGAGATATACGCAGTATTTT,CASSPTTSGRYTQYF,NA,TRBJ2-3,TRBD2,TRBV28
TGCATCGTTGGTCTACAGGTCAACACTGAAGCTTTCTTT,CIVGLQVNTEAFF,NA,TRBJ1-1,NA,TRBV29-1
TGTGCCAGCTCGGGACAGGGGAGACAGCCCCAGCATTTT,CASSGQGRQPQHF,NA,TRBJ1-5,TRBD1,TRBV7-9
TGCAGCGTTGACGGGAGGGAGAGCACCGGGGAGCTGTTTTTT,CSVDGRESTGELFF,NA,TRBJ2-2,TRBD2,TRBV29-1
TGTGCCAGCATTGATCATAGCGGGAGCGCCAATGAGCAGTTCTTC,CASIDHSGSANEQFF,NA,TRBJ2-1,TRBD2,TRBV6-5
TGTGCCAGCAGTCCTGAGGGGGGGACGGGAAGGTCGTTC,CASSPEGGTGRSF,NA,TRBJ2-7,NA,TRBV28
TGTGCCAGCAGTGGTGAACTGCAGGGGGCGTCATCCCATCAGCCCCAGCATTTT,CASSGELQGASSHQPQHF,NA,TRBJ1-5,TRBD1,TRBV6-4
TGTGCCTCGGGACAGCAAGAGACCCAGTACTTC,CASGQQETQYF,NA,TRBJ2-5,TRBD1,TRBV30
TGCGCCAGCAGCCAAGACCTCCGGACAGGGGGCCCGGATACGCAGTATTTT,CASSQDLRTGGPDTQYF,NA,TRBJ2-3,TRBD1,TRBV4-3
TGCGCCAGCAGCCAACGGACCGGGAGTAGCACAGATACGCAGTATTTT,CASSQRTGSSTDTQYF,NA,TRBJ2-3,NA,TRBV4-3
TGCGCCAGCAGCTGGGCCCTAGCGGGGGAATACGAGCAGTACTTC,CASSWALAGEYEQYF,NA,TRBJ2-7,TRBD2,TRBV5-1
TGTGCCAGCATGCCTGAAGCCTGGGATACGCAGTATTTT,CASMPEAWDTQYF,NA,TRBJ2-3,NA,TRBV27
TGTGCCAGCAGTTCCCTAGCGGGAGCCTACAATGAGCAGTTCTTC,CASSSLAGAYNEQFF,once,TRBJ2-1,TRBD2,TRBV27
TGTGTCAGAAGCCAAATAGCGGGAGGGATACAATACAATGAGCAGTTCTTC,CVRSQIAGGIQYNEQFF,once,TRBJ2-1,NA,TRBV7-5
TGCAGCGTTGATCGGCAGGGGAATGGCTACACCTTC,CSVDRQGNGYTF,NA,TRBJ1-2,NA,TRBV29-1
TGTGCCAGCAGCTTGAATAACAGGGATAGAAATGAGCAGTTCTTC,CASSLNNRDRNEQFF,NA,TRBJ2-1,NA,TRBV5-5